This T cell receptor beta chain comes out of a study of regulatory T cells in long-lasting Graves disease. Study results and limitations: Relative to newly diagnosed Graves' patients, persistent ones had lower TCR diversity. Public clonotype sharing was higher in persistent than newly diagnosed patients.

Arm-PCR with iRepertoire HTBI primers amplified the CDR3 regions for these TCR beta libraries. Via MiXCR, TCRdb re-called the multiplex PCR reads, giving one row per CDR3 protein. The table shows about 400,000 distinct CDR3 sequences, with 20% to 25% occurring only once. This clonotype was detected many times. Its antigen is still unknown. The sample's time point: persistent/refractory GD, antithyroid drugs over 5 years with positive TRAb. RNA isolated from PBMCs was used to make the TCR library. A volume of around 9.9 milliliters of peripheral blood was collected in EDTA tubes. The specimen comprised peripheral blood mononuclear cells (PBMCs), sampled when the disease was refractory, from a patient treated with antithyroid drugs. The sequence derives from a female donor with Graves disease.

Here the CDR3 DNA reads TGCAGCGTTGGGACTAGCGGAGGGGGATACGACATTCAGTACTTC. Amino acid sequence: CSVGTSGGGYDIQYF. The J gene is TRBJ2-4, the V gene TRBV29-1; 10 bases are a match to TRBD2. The CDR3 contains 15 residues. Trimming removed 4 bases from V and 8 bases from J; junction bases left unmatched: 11. Germline loops: CDR1 SQVTM, CDR2 ANQGSEA.